This entry is about one TCR beta chain. This CDR3 has 16 residues. Germline CDR1 and CDR2: SNHLY and FYNNEI. Trimming took off 5 bases at V and 6 bases at J, with 21 bases between the two ends. The RNA input was roughly 0.45 to 1 ug, and it was reverse transcribed with random hexamers. A multiplex approach, immunoSEQ multiplex PCR, amplified TCR beta CDR3 across 54 Vbeta and 13 Jbeta. One entry per CDR3 protein results from TCRdb running MiXCR on the immunoSEQ multiplex PCR reads. Seen here are 180,000 or so distinct CDR3 sequences, around 94% observed once, and the top ten hold over 0.12%. The data belong to a study of CD8 T cells in Susac syndrome. The sequenced target, TCR beta, came from blood CD8+ and CD4+ T cells.

The receptor comes from a human donor in good health. The chain has TRBV2 and TRBJ2-3, with D perhaps matching TRBD1 (5 bases). Input material: CD4+ T cells from PBMCs. CDR3 protein: CASSLDTLYARDTQYF. CDR3 coding DNA: TGTGCCAGCAGTTTGGACACTCTCTATGCCCGCGATACGCAGTATTTT. The full variable domain, in which reference TRBV2 and TRBJ2-3 provide the parts outside the CDR3, is EPEVTQTPSHQVTQMGQEVILRCVPISNHLYFYWYRQILGQKVEFLVSFYNNEISEKSEIFDDQFSVERPDGSNFTLKIRSTKLEDSAMYFCASSLDTLYARDTQYFGPGTRLTVL.